What follows are 18 T cell receptor beta chains derived from one specimen sequenced in a study of T cells after yellow fever vaccination (dated by TCRdb to 2018 to 2020). Library construction relied on 5' RACE. Sequencing used an Illumina NovaSeq 6000. The public reads were run again by TCRdb, first through fastp at Q25 and then through MiXCR, and only productive beta chains were kept. Rows with one shared CDR3 protein collapse into an entry with the most common genes and DNA. This sample has about 300,000 distinct CDR3 sequences in its table, and approximately 10% of those were observed once. The ten biggest clones cover 3% to 3.5% of the sample. The treatment or condition label, as the study defines it: live attenuated yellow fever vaccine strain. This specimen consisted of CD4+ T cells sorted from PBMCs, obtained 5 days after the yellow fever booster vaccination. All receptors come from a man between 18 and 29 years old who received the YFV17D yellow fever vaccine.

Note on this clonotype: Germline is not matched at one junction end, which may reflect a read error. The chain recombines TRBV11-3 with TRBJ2-7; 7 bases are a match to TRBD1. This CDR3 spans 12 amino acids. The germline CDR1 and CDR2 sequences are SGHNT and YENEEA. The chain's CDR3 is CASSLGDSYQEF. CDR3 coding DNA: TGTGCCAGCAGCTTAGGGGACAGCTACCAAGAGTTC. The complete variable domain, with remaining parts taken from reference TRBV11-3 and TRBJ2-7, reads EAGVVQSPRYKIIEKKQPVAFWCNPISGHNTLYWYLQNLGQGPELLIRYENEEAVDDSQLPKDRFSAERLKGVDSTLKIQPAELGDSAVYLCASSLGDSYQEFGPGTRLTVT.

The chain joins TRBV7-3 to TRBJ2-3; TRBD2 aligns across 9 bases. Germline trimming cut 5 bases from V and 3 bases from J; bases unmatched to any gene: 15. Germline values: CDR1 SGHTA, CDR2 FQGTGA. The CDR3 runs 18 residues. Here the CDR3 DNA reads TGTGCCAGCAGCCGCCTGGGGGGTAGCGGGGGCAGGACAGATACGCAGTATTTT. Translated, it gives CASSRLGGSGGRTDTQYF.

J is TRBJ2-3 and V is TRBV10-3; 9 bases are a match to TRBD1. The CDR3 covers 14 residues. The germline V gene encodes CDR1 ENHRY and CDR2 SYGVKD. Trimming took 3 bases from V and 5 from J; bases not matched to a gene: 3. CDR3 region: CAISEGQGKDTQYF. The CDR3 nucleotides read TGTGCCATCAGTGAAGGACAGGGGAAAGATACGCAGTATTTT.

This sequence joins TRBV11-2 and TRBJ2-4; possibly TRBD1 or TRBD2 for D (5 bases each). Looked up from germline, CDR1 is SGHAT and CDR2 is FQNNGV. This CDR3 is built from 15 residues. V lost 5 bases, J lost 4 bases, and 15 bases lay in between. This CDR3 is CASSPSGTQKNIQYF. The CDR3 DNA follows: TGTGCCAGCAGCCCCTCCGGGACGCAAAAAAACATTCAGTACTTC.

The sample holds many counts of this clonotype. The chain is built from TRBV12-3 or TRBV12-4 and TRBJ2-1; unclear D gene. V dropped 6 bases and J dropped 7 bases, with 7 bases sitting between them. The CDR3 loop spans 11 amino acids. CDR3 residues: CASRERNEQFF. CDR3 bases: TGTGCCAGCAGAGAGCGAAATGAGCAGTTCTTC.

V gene TRBV15 combines with J gene TRBJ2-7; possibly TRBD1 for D (6 bases). CDR1 LNHNV and CDR2 YYDKDF come from the germline V gene (reference sequence). The CDR3 runs 14 residues. The germline V and J ends were trimmed by 1 base and 3 bases, with 10 bases remaining between them. The CDR3 region is CATSRGQAVYEQYF. The CDR3 nucleotides are TGTGCCACCAGCAGAGGACAGGCAGTCTACGAGCAGTACTTC.

This clonotype was seen a few times. This chain joins TRBV19 and TRBJ1-6; possible D gene TRBD1, 5 bases. The CDR3 length is 13 residues. The germline CDR1 and CDR2 sequences are LNHDA and SQIVND (reference sequence). With 5 bases removed from V and 9 bases from J, the gap between germline ends came to 11 bases. The CDR3 region has the DNA TGTGCCAGTAGTCCGTCTGGGGGTTCACCCCTCCACTTT. Its protein is CASSPSGGSPLHF.

V is TRBV6-5 and J is TRBJ1-3; D not certain. Trimming removed 10 bases from V and 0 bases from J, with 22 bases in between. CDR1 is MNHEY and CDR2 is SVGAGI in the germline V gene. The CDR3 runs 17 residues. The CDR3 nucleotides read TGTGCCACTTGTCGGACGGGAGCGGGGAACTCTGGAAACACCATATATTTT. It is translated as CATCRTGAGNSGNTIYF.

The chain is built from TRBV3-1 and TRBJ2-7; D unclear. Germline V gene data show CDR1 as LGHDT and CDR2 as YNNKEL (reference sequence). V lost 1 base and J lost 3, with 10 bases in between. The CDR3 loop spans 14 amino acids. Written as DNA, the CDR3 is TGTGCCAGCAGCCAAGGCCCGACTTTCTACGAGCAGTACGTC. Translation: CASSQGPTFYEQYV.

The rearrangement uses TRBV9 and TRBJ1-1, with D possibly TRBD1 on 6 matching bases. Germline CDR1 SGDLS, CDR2 YYNGEE. CDR3 length: 15 residues. The V end was cut by 1 base, the J end by 4 bases, with 14 bases between. The CDR3 DNA reads as TGTGCCAGCAGCGTAAGGGGGGGCGACGGCACTGAAGCTTTCTTT. Translation: CASSVRGGDGTEAFF.

This clonotype was counted a few times. The chain couples TRBV6-2 or TRBV6-3 to TRBJ2-7; tentative D call: TRBD2 (5 bases). This CDR3 has 14 residues. Trimming took off 0 bases at V and 0 bases at J, with 6 bases between the two ends. Germline V lookup: CDR1 MNHEY, CDR2 SVGEGT. The CDR3 region is CASSYSEVSYEQYV. DNA of the CDR3: TGTGCCAGCAGTTACTCGGAGGTCTCCTACGAGCAGTACGTC.

Ten or more counts support this clonotype. The rearrangement joins TRBV7-2 to TRBJ2-3; D gene uncertain. The CDR3 consists of 13 residues. The V and J ends lost 0 bases and 5 bases respectively, with 6 bases between them. The V gene's germline CDR1 is SGHTA and CDR2 FQGNSA. In DNA, the CDR3 is TGTGCCAGCAGCTTAGCTAGCTTAGATACGCAGTATTTT. It codes for CASSLASLDTQYF.

The rearrangement joins TRBV7-2 to TRBJ2-1; no clear D gene. Between the trimmed V and J ends, which lost 0 bases and 6 bases, there was a span of 6 bases. The CDR3 covers 13 residues. The germline gives CDR1 SGHTA, CDR2 FQGNSA. Here the CDR3 reads CASSLAPPNEQFF. CDR3 bases: TGTGCCAGCAGCTTAGCGCCCCCCAATGAGCAGTTCTTC.

This chain connects TRBV24-1 to TRBJ1-2; the D is unclear. This CDR3 spans 18 amino acids. V dropped 1 base and J dropped 3 bases, with 20 bases sitting between them. Germline V gene lookup returns CDR1 KGHDR and CDR2 SFDVKD. The chain's CDR3 is CATSDFPNRVPRDYGYTF. CDR3 in DNA: TGTGCCACCAGTGATTTCCCCAACCGGGTTCCACGGGACTATGGCTACACCTTC.

This clonotype has ten or more counts. The V call is TRBV29-1, the J call TRBJ2-7; 7 bases fit TRBD1. Germline assignment: CDR1 SQVTM and CDR2 ANQGSEA. The CDR3 is made up of 13 amino acids. Germline trimming cut 6 bases from V and 6 bases from J; bases unmatched to any gene: 11. CDR3 sequence (DNA): TGCAGCGTCCAAGGCCCGGGACAGCTCGAGCAGTACTTC. Translated: CSVQGPGQLEQYF.

This clonotype has only one observation. The rearrangement uses TRBV20-1 and TRBJ1-2, with D maybe TRBD1 (5 bases). In germline, CDR1 is DFQATT, CDR2 SNEGSKA (reference sequence). The V gene lost 8 bases and the J gene lost 0 bases, with 10 bases spanning the gap. The CDR3 runs 12 residues. CDR3 sequence: CSPSTANYGYTF. Written as DNA, the CDR3 is TGCAGTCCGTCGACAGCTAACTATGGCTACACCTTC.

The chain recombines TRBV5-4 with TRBJ2-1, with TRBD2 as a possible D gene (6 bases). The length of the CDR3 is 13 residues. Germline loops: CDR1 SGHNT, CDR2 YYREEE (reference sequence). V was trimmed by 4 bases and J by 6 bases, leaving 11 bases between them. Here the CDR3 DNA reads TGTGCCAGCAGCGGAGGGCAGACCAATGAGCAGTTCTTC. As protein: CASSGGQTNEQFF. Together with reference TRBV5-4 and TRBJ2-1, the CDR3 gives the full variable domain: ETGVTQSPTHLIKTRGQQVTLRCSSQSGHNTVSWYQQALGQGPQFIFQYYREEENGRGNFPPRFSGLQFPNYSSELNVNALELDDSALYLCASSGGQTNEQFFGPGTRLTVL.

The sample holds many counts of this clonotype. The J gene is TRBJ1-2, the V gene TRBV9, with 8 bases identical to TRBD1. Trimming took 2 bases from V and 8 from J; bases not matched to a gene: 8. CDR3 length: 14 residues. From germline, CDR1 is SGDLS and CDR2 YYNGEE. The CDR3 protein is CASSVQGARNGYTF. The CDR3 coding sequence is TGTGCCAGCAGCGTTCAGGGGGCGCGAAACGGCTACACCTTC.